This TCR beta chain was sequenced during a study of T cells expressing NK-cell markers. At the level of the study: Of eight sequenced donors, seven were HCMV-seropositive and one HCMV-seronegative.

The study, taken as a whole, reports: In roughly six donors, dominant NKG2C+ clonotypes were roughly 1.0-7.5% of CD8+ T cells. Topping the CD3+CD56-NKG2C+ fraction as well were these clonotypes, in a handful of donors.

UMIs were included in TCR beta cDNA generated by 5'RACE template switching. One entry per CDR3 protein, without DNA, is what TCRdb gives after re-calling the 5' RACE reads. The sample yields 550,000 to 600,000 distinct CDR3 sequences, of which the top ten take up 3% to 4.5%. A word on this clonotype: The antigen is not known.

This sequence originates from a man younger than 30 in good health. Sequencing was done on a sample of blood T cells: a sorted CD56 or NKG2C T cell subset, CD4+ or CD8+ T cells, or bulk PBMC T cells (not recorded which).

The CDR3 spells CRSLNPLAGDGNTEAFF. The chain uses TRBV20-1 and TRBJ1-1. This CDR3 is 17 amino acids long. Looked up from germline, CDR1 is DFQATT and CDR2 is SNEGSKA (reference sequence).